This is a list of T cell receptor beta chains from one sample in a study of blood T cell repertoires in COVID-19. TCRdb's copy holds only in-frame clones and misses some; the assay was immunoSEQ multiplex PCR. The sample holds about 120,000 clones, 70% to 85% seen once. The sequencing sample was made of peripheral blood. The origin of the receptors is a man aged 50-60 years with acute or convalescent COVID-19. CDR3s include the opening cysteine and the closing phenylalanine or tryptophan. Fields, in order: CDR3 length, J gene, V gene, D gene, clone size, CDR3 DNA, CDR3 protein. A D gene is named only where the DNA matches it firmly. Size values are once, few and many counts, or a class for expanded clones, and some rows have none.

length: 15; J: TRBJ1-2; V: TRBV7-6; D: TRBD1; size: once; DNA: TGTGCCAGCAGCTTAGGGACAGGGGACTTGTCGAGGAAAACCTTC; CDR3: CASSLGTGDLSRKTF
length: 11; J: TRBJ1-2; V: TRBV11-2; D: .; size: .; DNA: TGTGCCAGCAGCTTAGGACTGGGCTACACCTTC; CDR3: CASSLGLGYTF
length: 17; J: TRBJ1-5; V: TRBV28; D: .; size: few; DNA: TGTGCCAGCAGTTACGGACAAGTTCTGTATAGCAATCAGCCCCAGCATTTT; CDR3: CASSYGQVLYSNQPQHF
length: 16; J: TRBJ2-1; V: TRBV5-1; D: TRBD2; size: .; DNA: TGCGCCAGCAGCTTGGCCCCGGGAGGCGAGCCCAATGAGCAGTTCTTC; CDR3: CASSLAPGGEPNEQFF
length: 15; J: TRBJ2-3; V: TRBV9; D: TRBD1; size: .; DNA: TGTGCCAGCAGCGTAGAGGGGGCTGGGGCAGATACGCAGTATTTT; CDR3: CASSVEGAGADTQYF
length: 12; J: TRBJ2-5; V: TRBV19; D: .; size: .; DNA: TGTGCCAGTAGTATCCCGGGAGAGACCCAGTACTTC; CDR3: CASSIPGETQYF
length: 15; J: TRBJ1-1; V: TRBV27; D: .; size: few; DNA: TGTGCCAGCACCTTATCTGGACGGGGGAACACTGAAGCTTTCTTT; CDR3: CASTLSGRGNTEAFF
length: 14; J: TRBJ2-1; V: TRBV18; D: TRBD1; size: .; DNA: TGTGCCAGCTCACTAGGGACAGGGGACAATGAGCAGTTCTTC; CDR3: CASSLGTGDNEQFF
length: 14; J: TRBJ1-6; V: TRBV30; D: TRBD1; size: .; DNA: TGTGCCTGGGGGGACAGGGGATATAATTCACCCCTCCACTTT; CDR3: CAWGDRGYNSPLHF
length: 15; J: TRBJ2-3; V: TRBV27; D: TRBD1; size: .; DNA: TGTGCCAGCAGTAGCAGGGGGTCTGTCACAGATACGCAGTATTTT; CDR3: CASSSRGSVTDTQYF
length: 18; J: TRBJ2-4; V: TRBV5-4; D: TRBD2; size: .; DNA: TGTGCCAGCAGCCGAGATAGCGGGGGGGATATAGCCAAAAACATTCAGTACTTC; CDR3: CASSRDSGGDIAKNIQYF
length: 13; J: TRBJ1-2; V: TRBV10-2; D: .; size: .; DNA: TGCGCCAGCAGTGGAACGGGCAGGGGAGTCTACACCTTC; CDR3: CASSGTGRGVYTF
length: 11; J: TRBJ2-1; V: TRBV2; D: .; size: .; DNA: TGTGCCAGCAGTGAAGGGCGGAAGCAGTTCTTC; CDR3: CASSEGRKQFF
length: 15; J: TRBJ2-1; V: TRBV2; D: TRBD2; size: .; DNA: TGTGCCAGCAGTGATAGCGGGGGGGCCTGGAATGAGCAGTTCTTC; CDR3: CASSDSGGAWNEQFF
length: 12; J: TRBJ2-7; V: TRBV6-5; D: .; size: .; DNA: TGTGCCAGCAAAATCCAGGCCTACGAGCAGTACTTC; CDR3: CASKIQAYEQYF
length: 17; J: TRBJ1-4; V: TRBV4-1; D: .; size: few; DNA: TGCGCCAGCAGCCAAGTCAGTCAGGCCTTAGCTAATGAAAAACTGTTTTTT; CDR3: CASSQVSQALANEKLFF
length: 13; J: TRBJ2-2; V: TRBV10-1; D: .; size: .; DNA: TGCGCCAGCAGTGCGAGTGAATCCGGGGAGCTGTTTTTT; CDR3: CASSASESGELFF
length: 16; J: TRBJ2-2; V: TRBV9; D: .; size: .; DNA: TGTGCCAGCAGCCTTCGACAGGTAGCCAACACCGGGGAGCTGTTTTTT; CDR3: CASSLRQVANTGELFF
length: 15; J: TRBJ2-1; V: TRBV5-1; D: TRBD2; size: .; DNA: TGCGCCAGCAGCTTGTTGCTAGCGGGATACAATGAGCAGTTCTTC; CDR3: CASSLLLAGYNEQFF
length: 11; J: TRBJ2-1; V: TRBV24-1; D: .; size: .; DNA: TGTGCCACCAGTGAGCGCAATGAGCAGTTCTTC; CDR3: CATSERNEQFF
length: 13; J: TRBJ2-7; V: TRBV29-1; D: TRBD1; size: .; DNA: TGCAGCGCGCGCCGGGACAGGGGAGCCGAGCAGTACTTC; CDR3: CSARRDRGAEQYF
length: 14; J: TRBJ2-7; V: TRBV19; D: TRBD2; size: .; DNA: TGTGCCAGTAGTATAGGCGGGGGAACCTACGAGCAGTACTTC; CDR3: CASSIGGGTYEQYF
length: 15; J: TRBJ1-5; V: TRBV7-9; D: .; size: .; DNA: TGTGCCAGCAGCGATACAGTGAATAGCAATCAGCCCCAGCATTTT; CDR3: CASSDTVNSNQPQHF
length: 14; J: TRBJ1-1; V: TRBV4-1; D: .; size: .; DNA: TGCGCCAGCAGCCCCCGGGTCCCCGTGACTGAAGCTTTCTTT; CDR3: CASSPRVPVTEAFF
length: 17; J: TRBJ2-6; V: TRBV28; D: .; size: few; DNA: TGTGCCAGCAGTACCCCCCTTAGCAACTCTGGGGCCAACGTCCTGACTTTC; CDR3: CASSTPLSNSGANVLTF
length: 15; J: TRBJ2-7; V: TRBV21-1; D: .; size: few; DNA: TGTGCCAGCAGTGGACTAGCGGGGTATTCCTACGAGCAGTACTTC; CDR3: CASSGLAGYSYEQYF
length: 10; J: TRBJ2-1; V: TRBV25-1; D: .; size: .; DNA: TGTGCCAGCACCCGGACAATTTTAATCTTC; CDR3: CASTRTILIF
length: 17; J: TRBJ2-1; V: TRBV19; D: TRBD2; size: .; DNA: TGTGCCAGTAGTATAGATGGGCTAGCGGGAGGACGGAATGAGCAGTTCTTC; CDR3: CASSIDGLAGGRNEQFF
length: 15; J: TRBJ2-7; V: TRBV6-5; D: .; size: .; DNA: TGTGCCAGCAGTTACTCTCCCAGGGCGAGGTACGAGCAGTACTTC; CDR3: CASSYSPRARYEQYF
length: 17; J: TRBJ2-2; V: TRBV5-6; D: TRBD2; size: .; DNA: TGTGCCAGCAGCTTGAGTGCTAGCGGGGGGCGAGGCGGGGAGCTGTTTTTT; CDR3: CASSLSASGGRGGELFF
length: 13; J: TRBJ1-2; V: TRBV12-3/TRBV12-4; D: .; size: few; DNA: TGTGCCAGCAGTTCCTCGGGTGCCTATGGCTACACCTTC; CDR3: CASSSSGAYGYTF
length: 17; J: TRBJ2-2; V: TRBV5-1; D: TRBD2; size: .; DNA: TGCGCCAGCAGTTCACCCAGACTAGCGGAGAACACCGGGGAGCTGTTTTTT; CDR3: CASSSPRLAENTGELFF
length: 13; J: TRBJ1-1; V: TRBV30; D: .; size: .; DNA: TGTGCCTGGTCACAAAACCATCGACAGGAAGCTTTCTTT; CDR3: CAWSQNHRQEAFF
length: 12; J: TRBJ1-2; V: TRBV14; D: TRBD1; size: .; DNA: TGTGCCAGCAGCCAAAATGACAGGGCCTACACCTTC; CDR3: CASSQNDRAYTF
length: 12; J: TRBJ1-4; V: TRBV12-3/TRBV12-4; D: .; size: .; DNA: TGTGCCAGCAGCCGAGGCGCTGAAAAACTGTTTTTT; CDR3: CASSRGAEKLFF
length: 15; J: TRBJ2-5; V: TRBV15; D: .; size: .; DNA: TGTGCCACCAGCAGAGACGGTAAAGAGATGGAGACCCAGTACTTC; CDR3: CATSRDGKEMETQYF
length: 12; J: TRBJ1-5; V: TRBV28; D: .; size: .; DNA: TGTGCCACCTCTATGTCTACCGGGCCCCAGCATTTT; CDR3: CATSMSTGPQHF
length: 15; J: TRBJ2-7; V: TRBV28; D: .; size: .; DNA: TGTGCCAGCAGTTTAGATAGCGGATACTCCTACGAGCAGTACTTC; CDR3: CASSLDSGYSYEQYF
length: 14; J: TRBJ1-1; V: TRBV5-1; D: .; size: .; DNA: TGCGCCAGCAGCTTGGCCGGGGGAAACACTGAAGCTTTCTTT; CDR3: CASSLAGGNTEAFF
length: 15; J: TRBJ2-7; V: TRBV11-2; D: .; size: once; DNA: TGTGCCAGCAGCTTCGGTGTCCAGGGTACCTACGAGCAGTACTTC; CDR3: CASSFGVQGTYEQYF
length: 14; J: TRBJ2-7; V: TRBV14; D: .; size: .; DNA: TGTGCCAGCAGCTTTATCGGGAACGTGTACGAGCAGTACTTC; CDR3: CASSFIGNVYEQYF
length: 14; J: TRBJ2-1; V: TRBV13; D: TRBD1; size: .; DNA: TGTGCCAGCAGCTATGGACAGGGGTACAATGAGCAGTTCTTC; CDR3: CASSYGQGYNEQFF
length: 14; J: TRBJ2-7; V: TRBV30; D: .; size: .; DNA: TGTGCCTGGAAGACAGGAGATACCTCCTACGAGCAGTACTTC; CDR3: CAWKTGDTSYEQYF
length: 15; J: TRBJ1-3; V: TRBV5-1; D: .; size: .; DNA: TGCGCCAGCAGCCCGGGCCACGCGGGGGGAAACACCATATATTTT; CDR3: CASSPGHAGGNTIYF
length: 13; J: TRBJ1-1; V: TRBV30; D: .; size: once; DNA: TGTGCCTGGAGTGTACGGGGTAATACTGAAGCTTTCTTT; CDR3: CAWSVRGNTEAFF
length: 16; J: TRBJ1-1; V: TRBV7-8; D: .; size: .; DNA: TGTGCCAGCAGCTTAGTCACAGTGGGGGCGAACACTGAAGCTTTCTTT; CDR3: CASSLVTVGANTEAFF
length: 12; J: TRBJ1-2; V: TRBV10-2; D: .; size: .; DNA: TGCGCCAGCAGCCCTACAGATCGTGGCTACACCTTC; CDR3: CASSPTDRGYTF
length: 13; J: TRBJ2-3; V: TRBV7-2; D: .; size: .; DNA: TGTGCCAGCAGCTTAGCTATCTCAGATACGCAGTATTTT; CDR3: CASSLAISDTQYF
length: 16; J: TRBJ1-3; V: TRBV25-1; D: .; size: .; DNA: TGTGCCAGCAGTGATAACAACAGACCCTCTGGAAACACCATATATTTT; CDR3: CASSDNNRPSGNTIYF
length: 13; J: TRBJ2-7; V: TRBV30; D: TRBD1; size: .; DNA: TGTGCCTGGAGTACAGGGGATTCCTACGAGCAGTACTTC; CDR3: CAWSTGDSYEQYF
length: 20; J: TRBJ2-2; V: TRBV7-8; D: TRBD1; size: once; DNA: TGTGCCAGCAGCTTAGCGAACCTTCGTCCCAGGGGGCATGACACCGGGGAGCTGTTTTTT; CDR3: CASSLANLRPRGHDTGELFF
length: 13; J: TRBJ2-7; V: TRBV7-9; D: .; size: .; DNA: TGTGCCAGCAGAGGCAGCGTCCTCTACGAGCAGTACTTC; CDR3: CASRGSVLYEQYF
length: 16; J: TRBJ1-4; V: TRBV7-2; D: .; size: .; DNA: TGTGCCAGCAGCTCTCGGGGGGGGAGGTGGGATGAAAAACTGTTTTTT; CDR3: CASSSRGGRWDEKLFF
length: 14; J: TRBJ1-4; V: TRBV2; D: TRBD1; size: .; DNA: TGTGCCAGCAGATCAGGGGGCAGGGATGAAAAACTGTTTTTT; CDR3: CASRSGGRDEKLFF
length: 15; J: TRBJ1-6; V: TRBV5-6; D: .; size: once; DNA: TGTGCCAGCAGCTTGGGACAGCCTAATAATTCACCCCTCCACTTT; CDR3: CASSLGQPNNSPLHF